This T cell receptor beta chain was profiled in a study of blood T cell repertoires in COVID-19. Some clones are missing from TCRdb's copy, which holds only in-frame ones; the method was immunoSEQ multiplex PCR. The data hold under 45,000 clones, with about 82% observed a single time. The sample was peripheral blood. This TCR derives from a man aged 45-65 years with active COVID-19.

CDR3 sequence (DNA): TGTGCCAGTAGTATAGAGGACAGGGCGGCCGGGACCCAGTACTTC. This translates into CASSIEDRAAGTQYF. This sequence joins TRBV19 and TRBJ2-5, with TRBD1 matching over 8 bases. The CDR3 length is 15 residues. V dropped 0 bases and J dropped 7; count of bases not matched to a gene: 7. Germline V lookup: CDR1 LNHDA, CDR2 SQIVND (reference sequence).